One sample yielded the 26 T cell receptor beta chains listed below, sequenced in a study of naive and memory T cell subsets. Two oligonucleotides, mixed equimolar, formed the beta constant-region primer covering TRBC1 and TRBC2. Nested alpha and beta constant-region primers with the SP2 primer drove four PCR rounds on ligated cDNA. TCRdb independently ran MiXCR on the UMI-ligation and nested PCR reads; one entry per CDR3 protein. The table shows roughly 7,500 distinct CDR3 sequences, with less than 35% occurring only once. The material sequenced was CD8+ TEMRA cells from blood. The sample's subset: effector memory re-expressing CD45RA, CD45RA+ CD27-. Every receptor here comes from a human donor in good health.

This clonotype was seen a handful of times. This chain connects TRBV6-2 or TRBV6-3 to TRBJ2-1, with 7 nucleotides matching TRBD2. Germline CDR1 is MNHEY and CDR2 is SVGEGT. The V gene end was trimmed by 2 bases and the J gene end by 0 bases; junction bases not matched to a gene: 7. This CDR3 has 17 residues. CDR3: CASSYGEGSSSYNEQFF. The CDR3 DNA follows: TGTGCCAGCAGTTACGGGGAGGGAAGTAGCTCCTACAATGAGCAGTTCTTC.

The chain joins TRBV3-1 to TRBJ2-3; no firm D call. The germline CDR1 and CDR2 sequences are LGHDT and YNNKEL (reference sequence). This CDR3 contains 13 residues. V lost 4 bases, J lost 5 bases, and 10 bases lay in between. Written as DNA, the CDR3 is TGTGCCAGCAGCCGCCACAGACTAGATACGCAGTATTTT. Its protein is CASSRHRLDTQYF.

Only a few counts were recorded for this clonotype. This chain links TRBV7-6 with TRBJ2-1, with 10 bases aligning to TRBD2. There are 17 residues in the CDR3. V shed 1 base and J 4 bases; nucleotides not matched to a gene: 7. Germline V gene sequence: CDR1 SGHVS, CDR2 FNYEAQ. As DNA, the CDR3 is TGTGCCAGCAGCTTAGTTTCCGGGACTAGCGAATACAATGAGCAGTTCTTC. This codes for CASSLVSGTSEYNEQFF.

This clonotype showed up many times. V is TRBV20-1 and J is TRBJ1-1; D remains unclear. V shed 5 bases and J shed 1 base, with 8 bases lying between them. This CDR3 has 12 amino acids. CDR1 DFQATT and CDR2 SNEGSKA come from the germline V gene (reference sequence). DNA for the CDR3: TGCAGTGCTTCCGACAAGAACACTGAAGCTTTCTTT. It specifies CSASDKNTEAFF.

The chain links TRBV2 to TRBJ2-7; the D is unclear. V lost 3 bases, J lost 3 bases, and 18 bases lay in between. The germline V gene encodes CDR1 SNHLY and CDR2 FYNNEI. This CDR3 contains 16 residues. The CDR3 here is CASSDPRESLDYEQYF. The CDR3 region has the DNA TGTGCCAGCAGTGACCCTAGAGAGTCCCTAGACTACGAGCAGTACTTC.

The table lists this clonotype with a few counts. The chain employs TRBV11-2 and TRBJ2-7; TRBD1 matches 7 bases. The CDR3 extends over 16 amino acids. CDR1 SGHAT and CDR2 FQNNGV come from the germline V gene. J gave up 2 bases and V 5 bases, and 12 bases lay outside the gene matches. The CDR3: CASSPFGTVRPYEQYF. The CDR3 DNA is TGTGCCAGCAGCCCATTCGGGACAGTTCGTCCCTACGAGCAGTACTTC.

This clonotype was seen just once. V usage is TRBV29-1 and J usage is TRBJ1-1; D uncertain. The V gene's germline CDR1 is SQVTM and CDR2 ANQGSEA. The ends were cut back, 4 bases at V and 11 bases at J, with 5 bases in the middle. There are 8 residues in the CDR3. CDR3 bases: TGCAGCGTTGGATTGGCTTTCTTT. Translated: CSVGLAFF.

The gene calls are TRBV11-1 and TRBJ2-2, with 12 bases aligning to TRBD2. This CDR3 has 16 amino acids. V was pared by 3 bases and J by 4 bases, with 3 bases of the junction left unmatched. Germline CDR1 is SGHAT and CDR2 is FQDESV (reference sequence). As DNA, the CDR3 is TGTGCCAGCAGCTTCGGACTAGCGGGGCTCACCGGGGAGCTGTTTTTT. Protein: CASSFGLAGLTGELFF.

The chain combines TRBV20-1 with TRBJ2-7, with TRBD1 matching over 9 bases. The CDR3 totals 13 residues. The V segment lost 6 bases and the J segment 5 bases; nucleotides outside the gene matches: 8. The germline V gene encodes CDR1 DFQATT and CDR2 SNEGSKA (reference sequence). In DNA form, the CDR3 reads TGCAGTGCCCGAGACAGGGGGGCCGACGAGCAGTACTTC. Protein: CSARDRGADEQYF.

This chain links TRBV6-5 with TRBJ2-3; D unresolved. Deletions cut 8 bases from V and 5 bases from J, with 14 bases between. The CDR3 is made up of 13 amino acids. Germline-derived CDR1 and CDR2 are MNHEY and SVGAGI. As DNA, the CDR3 is TGTGCCAGCGGCTTAGGCCAAGGAGATACGCAGTATTTT. Translated: CASGLGQGDTQYF.

The chain couples TRBV9 to TRBJ2-7; D is tentatively TRBD1 or TRBD2 (6 bases each). Germline V CDR1 and CDR2: SGDLS, YYNGEE. V lost 0 bases and J 5 bases, leaving 12 bases between the germline ends. CDR3 length: 14 amino acids. The CDR3 region is CASSVAGATDEQYF. In DNA, the CDR3 is TGTGCCAGCAGCGTAGCGGGGGCGACGGACGAGCAGTACTTC.

The V gene is TRBV18, the J gene TRBJ1-1; a weak D match, TRBD1 (6 bases). The CDR3 is made up of 16 amino acids. Germline V lookup: CDR1 KGHSH, CDR2 LQKENI. Between the trimmed V and J ends, which lost 0 bases and 0 bases, there was a span of 11 bases. For the CDR3, the DNA is TGTGCCAGCTCACCACCCCCCGCAGGGGTGAACACTGAAGCTTTCTTT. This sequence encodes CASSPPPAGVNTEAFF.

The chain couples TRBV12-3 or TRBV12-4 to TRBJ2-1; 11 bases agree with TRBD1. The ends lost 7 bases at V and 5 bases at J; junction bases unmatched: 10. This CDR3 region has 16 residues. The CDR3 loop is CASMDRGLEWDNEQFF. CDR3 coding DNA: TGTGCCAGCATGGACAGGGGGCTAGAGTGGGACAATGAGCAGTTCTTC.

This clonotype was counted between two and nine times. The chain combines TRBV4-3 with TRBJ2-1; D is unclear. Per the germline V gene, CDR1 is LGHNA and CDR2 is YSLEER. V was pared by 1 base and J by 9 bases, with 7 bases between. CDR3 size: 12 residues. The CDR3 bases are TGCGCCAGCAGCCAAGGTCCCCGTGAGCAGTTCTTC. Translating it yields CASSQGPREQFF.

The chain recombines TRBV19 with TRBJ2-7, with D tentatively TRBD1 (5 bases). This CDR3 comprises 12 residues. In germline, CDR1 is LNHDA, CDR2 SQIVND (reference sequence). The V end lost 3 bases, the J end lost 3 bases, and 6 bases lay between the germline ends. The CDR3 sequence is CASSMGRYEQYF. In DNA form, the CDR3 reads TGTGCCAGTAGTATGGGGCGCTACGAGCAGTACTTC.

This clonotype was picked up a small number of times. The genes are TRBV27 and TRBJ2-7; the match to TRBD2 covers 9 bases. This CDR3 has 15 residues. Germline V gives CDR1 MNHEY, CDR2 SMNVEV (reference sequence). With V trimmed by 3 bases and J by 3 bases, 6 bases remained unmatched. The CDR3 DNA reads as TGTGCCAGCAGTTTTTTAGCGGGAGTATTCTACGAGCAGTACTTC. Translating gives CASSFLAGVFYEQYF.

V usage is TRBV4-3 and J usage is TRBJ2-1; D is unclear. Germline assignment: CDR1 LGHNA and CDR2 YSLEER. The CDR3 length is 16 residues. With 0 bases removed from V and 0 bases from J, the gap between germline ends came to 9 bases. The CDR3 spells CASSQDSLSSYNEQFF. Here the CDR3 DNA reads TGCGCCAGCAGCCAAGATAGCCTTAGCTCCTACAATGAGCAGTTCTTC.

This clonotype has just a few counts. This chain links TRBV12-3 or TRBV12-4 with TRBJ2-2; TRBD1 matches at 8 bases. The junction had 10 bases not matched to a gene; V was cut back by 7 bases and J by 6 bases. The CDR3 runs to 15 residues. This CDR3 reads CASTTDRVSPGELFF. The DNA of the CDR3 is TGTGCCAGCACCACGGACAGGGTATCTCCCGGGGAGCTGTTTTTT.

This clonotype was seen more than once but under ten times. The chain recombines TRBV30 with TRBJ2-7; 13 nucleotides agree with TRBD2. CDR1 is GTSNPN and CDR2 is SVGIG in the germline V gene (reference sequence). V was pared by 3 bases and J by 3 bases, with 8 bases of the junction left unmatched. The CDR3 consists of 16 residues. In nucleotides, the CDR3 is TGTGCCTGGAGCGAAATGGGACTAGCGGGGTTCTACGAGCAGTACTTC. Encoded protein: CAWSEMGLAGFYEQYF.

This rearrangement joins TRBV7-2 to TRBJ2-3; 10 nucleotides align to TRBD2. The germline gives CDR1 SGHTA, CDR2 FQGNSA. This CDR3 region has 17 residues. Losses at the gene ends were 2 bases for V and 3 bases for J; bases not matched to a gene: 8. This CDR3 is CASSLPISGGETDTQYF. For the CDR3, the DNA is TGTGCCAGCAGCTTACCGATAAGCGGGGGGGAGACAGATACGCAGTATTTT.

This clonotype was recorded many times. V and J are TRBV12-3 or TRBV12-4 and TRBJ1-1; D not certain. The length of the CDR3 is 14 residues. V was clipped by 5 bases and J by 4 bases, with 14 bases between them. The CDR3 is CASSAAGGGTEAFF. CDR3 DNA sequence: TGTGCCAGCAGTGCGGCTGGAGGCGGCACTGAAGCTTTCTTT.

Notes on this clonotype: A much larger clone differs by one base, so this may be a read error. The chain links TRBV3-1 to TRBJ2-1, with 8 nucleotides matching TRBD2. The germline CDR1 and CDR2 sequences are LGHDT and YNNKEL (reference sequence). The CDR3 runs 16 residues. The CDR3 here is CASNQDLGREGDEQFF. In DNA form, the CDR3 reads TGTGCCAGCAACCAAGACCTGGGCCGGGAGGGCGATGAGCAGTTCTTC.

This clonotype has a handful of counts. The chain's CDR3 is CASSRLAAEFTDTQYF. The CDR3 DNA follows: TGTGCCAGCAGCCGGCTAGCGGCGGAGTTCACAGATACGCAGTATTTT. This sequence joins TRBV7-9 and TRBJ2-3, with 7 bases aligning to TRBD2. Germline lookup yields CDR1 SEHNR and CDR2 FQNEAQ (reference sequence). J lost 2 bases, V lost 5 bases, and 10 bases had no gene match. This CDR3 is built from 16 residues.

This clonotype has only a few counts. This rearrangement joins TRBV12-3 or TRBV12-4 to TRBJ1-2; D uncertain. V was shortened by 0 bases and J by 1 base, with 12 bases between the two germline ends. The CDR3 totals 16 residues. The CDR3 sequence: CASSLAPMEFNYGYTF. DNA of the CDR3: TGTGCCAGCAGTTTAGCGCCTATGGAATTTAACTATGGCTACACCTTC.

This clonotype was counted ten times or more. J is TRBJ1-1 and V is TRBV5-6; unclear D gene. V was pared by 0 bases and J by 2 bases, with 8 bases between. Germline V gives CDR1 SGHDT, CDR2 YYEEEE. This CDR3 has 14 amino acids. CDR3 loop: CASSLAFVNTEAFF. The DNA of the CDR3 is TGTGCCAGCAGCTTGGCCTTCGTAAACACTGAAGCTTTCTTT.

This clonotype occurred a few times. V and J are TRBV29-1 and TRBJ1-1, with D perhaps matching TRBD1 (5 bases). The CDR3 spans 14 residues. Trimming took 4 bases from V and 4 from J, leaving 16 bases between them. Germline CDR1 SQVTM, CDR2 ANQGSEA. DNA of the CDR3: TGCAGCGTTGTGTTCTCAGGGTTGGGCACTGAAGCTTTCTTT. This codes for CSVVFSGLGTEAFF.